Listed here are 17 T cell receptor beta chains from one sample, sequenced in a study of T cell changes during pregnancy in multiple sclerosis (dated by TCRdb to between 2019 and 2020). Library prep was done by the immunoSEQ multiplex PCR assay. Entries here come from immuneACCESS through TCRdb and include only in-frame sequences with V and J called. Some clones fail to appear in such tables; in the studies checked, an unresolved V gene covers under half of the shortfall, and the cause of the remainder is unknown. The sample data list around 63,000 clones, and 91% of these were observed just once. Of the sample, about 1.2% is held by the ten largest clones. Sequences were derived from peripheral blood, sampled after pregnancy. All receptors come from a female donor in good health, enrolled as a control in a pregnancy study.

This chain uses TRBV27 with TRBJ1-2, with 8 nucleotides matching TRBD1. Germline CDR1 is MNHEY and CDR2 is SMNVEV (reference sequence). V was pared by 6 bases and J by 7 bases, with 13 bases of the junction left unmatched. The CDR3 sequence is 15 residues long. The CDR3, as DNA: TGTGCCAGCAGGGCCCTGGACAGGGTGGGAGCTGGCTACACCTTC. Translating gives CASRALDRVGAGYTF.

V usage is TRBV4-1 and J usage is TRBJ1-4; D perhaps matches TRBD1 (6 bases). CDR3 length: 14 amino acids. Germline V gene lookup returns CDR1 MGHRA and CDR2 YSYEKL. The germline V and J ends were trimmed by 6 bases and 4 bases, with 12 bases remaining between them. The chain's CDR3 is CASRNRVGNEKLFF. The DNA of the CDR3 is TGCGCCAGCAGGAACAGGGTCGGTAATGAAAAACTGTTTTTT.

The chain carries TRBV2 and TRBJ1-1, with 9 bases matching TRBD1. Germline values: CDR1 SNHLY, CDR2 FYNNEI. The CDR3 length is 15 residues. The V gene end was trimmed by 6 bases and the J gene end by 0 bases; junction bases not matched to a gene: 5. The CDR3 reads CASRADRGMNTEAFF. The CDR3 DNA reads TGTGCCAGCAGGGCCGACAGGGGGATGAACACTGAAGCTTTCTTT.

The J gene is TRBJ1-1, the V gene TRBV14; TRBD1 might be the D (5 bases). Germline CDR1 and CDR2: SGHDN and FVKESK. CDR3 size: 15 residues. V lost 1 base and J lost 1, with 10 bases in between. For the CDR3, the DNA is TGTGCCAGCAGCCAAGGCGGGACCCGGAACACTGAAGCTTTCTTT. Translating gives CASSQGGTRNTEAFF.

The chain carries TRBV9 and TRBJ1-4; D ambiguous. CDR3 length: 13 amino acids. Germline V lookup: CDR1 SGDLS, CDR2 YYNGEE. With 0 bases removed from V and 3 bases from J, the gap between germline ends came to 3 bases. CDR3 residues: CASSVAPNEKLFF. CDR3 nucleotide sequence: TGTGCCAGCAGCGTAGCTCCTAATGAAAAACTGTTTTTT.

V usage is TRBV5-1 and J usage is TRBJ2-5; D may be TRBD1 (7 bases). This CDR3 contains 15 residues. The V gene's germline CDR1 is SGHRS and CDR2 YFSETQ. Deletions cut 0 bases from V and 2 bases from J, with 11 bases between. This CDR3 reads CASSLDAGQQETQYF. CDR3 DNA: TGCGCCAGCAGCTTGGACGCGGGACAGCAAGAGACCCAGTACTTC.

This rearrangement joins TRBV5-5 to TRBJ1-5; D unresolved. The CDR3 covers 15 residues. With 2 bases removed from V and 5 bases from J, the gap between germline ends came to 14 bases. The V gene's germline CDR1 is SGHKS and CDR2 YYEKEE (reference sequence). CDR3 sequence (DNA): TGTGCCAGCAGCTTTGGGCCCATTGGCGATCAGCCCCAGCATTTT. Residues: CASSFGPIGDQPQHF.

The chain uses TRBV18 and TRBJ1-1; 8 bases are a match to TRBD1. The V and J ends lost 6 bases and 3 bases, in that order; junction bases with no gene match: 3. CDR1 is KGHSH and CDR2 is LQKENI in the germline V gene. This CDR3 contains 13 residues. In DNA, the CDR3 is TGTGCCAGCTCTGAACAGGGGGACACTGAAGCTTTCTTT. Its protein is CASSEQGDTEAFF.

V and J are TRBV5-6 and TRBJ2-7; TRBD2 might be the D (5 bases). The germline CDR1 and CDR2 sequences are SGHDT and YYEEEE. The CDR3 is made up of 15 amino acids. The V and J ends lost 0 bases and 0 bases respectively, with 10 bases between them. CDR3 sequence (DNA): TGTGCCAGCAGCTTGGAGCGGTCAAGCTCCTACGAGCAGTACTTC. Protein: CASSLERSSSYEQYF. Full variable domain (remainder filled in from reference TRBV5-6 and TRBJ2-7): DAGVTQSPTHLIKTRGQQVTLRCSPKSGHDTVSWYQQALGQGPQFIFQYYEEEERQRGNFPDRFSGHQFPNYSSELNVNALLLGDSALYLCASSLERSSSYEQYFGPGTRLTVT.

V and J are TRBV30 and TRBJ1-2, with D hard to call. The CDR3 extends over 12 amino acids. Germline CDR1 reads GTSNPN; CDR2 reads SVGIG (reference sequence). V shed 3 bases and J shed 4 bases, with 9 bases lying between them. CDR3 protein: CAWRSSSYGYTF. DNA of the CDR3: TGTGCCTGGAGGAGTAGCTCCTATGGCTACACCTTC.

This clone appeared once. The chain has TRBV14 and TRBJ1-2; D gene ambiguous. Per the germline V gene, CDR1 is SGHDN and CDR2 is FVKESK. Trimming stripped 0 bases from V and 2 bases from J, with 7 bases between. This CDR3 is 14 amino acids long. CDR3 region: CASSQEGGNYGYTF. The CDR3 nucleotides are TGTGCCAGCAGCCAAGAAGGAGGGAACTATGGCTACACCTTC.

The chain couples TRBV10-3 to TRBJ1-2, with 7 bases matching TRBD1. The junction had 7 bases not matched to a gene; V was cut back by 0 bases and J by 6 bases. Germline V lookup: CDR1 ENHRY, CDR2 SYGVKD. The CDR3 totals 15 residues. The CDR3 region is CAISESRTTGDGYTF. CDR3 in DNA: TGTGCCATCAGTGAGTCGCGAACAACAGGGGATGGCTACACCTTC.

V and J are TRBV9 and TRBJ1-6; TRBD1 matches 9 bases. V was pared by 0 bases and J by 10 bases, with 8 bases of the junction left unmatched. The germline CDR1 and CDR2 sequences are SGDLS and YYNGEE. This CDR3 region has 16 residues. CDR3 nucleotide sequence: TGTGCCAGCAGCGTAGGCACAGGGGGCGCTGGGTCACCCCTCCACTTT. It translates to CASSVGTGGAGSPLHF.

The chain couples TRBV5-4 to TRBJ2-7; D remains ambiguous. Germline lookup yields CDR1 SGHNT and CDR2 YYREEE (reference sequence). The ends were cut back, 0 bases at V and 2 bases at J, with 3 bases in the middle. The CDR3 runs 12 residues. The CDR3 DNA is TGTGCCAGCAGCTTGGGAGCCTACGAGCAGTACTTC. Encoded protein: CASSLGAYEQYF.

The CDR3 is CASSLNGGLNTGELFF. Written as DNA, the CDR3 is TGTGCCAGCAGCCTAAACGGGGGGCTCAACACCGGGGAGCTGTTTTTT. The chain employs TRBV7-3 and TRBJ2-2; D may be TRBD2 (7 bases). The V gene lost 5 bases and the J gene lost 2 bases, with 15 bases spanning the gap. The CDR3 covers 16 residues. Germline-derived CDR1 and CDR2 are SGHTA and FQGTGA.

The V and J genes are TRBV19 and TRBJ1-1; D gene uncertain. The CDR3 contains 10 residues. V gave up 8 bases and J gave up 5 bases, with 6 bases separating them. The V gene's germline CDR1 is LNHDA and CDR2 SQIVND (reference sequence). CDR3 nucleotide sequence: TGTGCCAGTTTCTTGACTGAAGCTTTCTTT. Translated, it gives CASFLTEAFF. Full variable domain (missing parts from reference TRBV19 and TRBJ1-1): DGGITQSPKYLFRKEGQNVTLSCEQNLNHDAMYWYRQDPGQGLRLIYYSQIVNDFQKGDIAEGYSVSREKKESFPLTVTSAQKNPTAFYLCASFLTEAFFGQGTRLTVV.

The rearrangement joins TRBV19 to TRBJ1-5; D possibly corresponds to TRBD1 (6 bases). V lost 1 base and J lost 1, with 11 bases in between. Germline loops: CDR1 LNHDA, CDR2 SQIVND (reference sequence). This CDR3 has 16 amino acids. The DNA of the CDR3 is TGTGCCAGTAGTATAGTAACAGGGCAAAGCAATCAGCCCCAGCATTTT. It encodes CASSIVTGQSNQPQHF. The variable domain in full, with the rest retrieved from reference TRBV19 and TRBJ1-5, is DGGITQSPKYLFRKEGQNVTLSCEQNLNHDAMYWYRQDPGQGLRLIYYSQIVNDFQKGDIAEGYSVSREKKESFPLTVTSAQKNPTAFYLCASSIVTGQSNQPQHFGDGTRLSIL.